This entry lists 25 T cell receptor beta chains sequenced from one sample in a study of CD8 T cells in ankylosing spondylitis. One entry per CDR3 protein results from TCRdb running MiXCR on the 5' RACE reads. Of about 150,000 distinct CDR3 sequences listed, 6% to 8.5% are singletons. The sequenced sample was blood, either unsorted or a sorted T cell fraction (not recorded which). The receptors stem from a female donor with ankylosing spondylitis or in good health (not recorded which).

This clonotype was seen many times. The chain couples TRBV6-1 to TRBJ1-1; 8 bases are shared with TRBD1. With V trimmed by 6 bases and J by 2 bases, 2 bases remained unmatched. The CDR3 runs to 13 residues. Germline CDR1 MNHNS, CDR2 SASEGT. CDR3 bases: TGTGCCAGCAGGACAGGGGCTAACACTGAAGCTTTCTTT. Protein: CASRTGANTEAFF.

This clonotype has at least ten counts. The chain has TRBV7-9 and TRBJ1-6; D is undetermined. Trimming left V 7 bases short and J 10 bases short, with 17 bases between. CDR1 and CDR2 (germline): SEHNR, FQNEAQ (reference sequence). CDR3 size: 14 residues. The chain's CDR3 is CASTNGPWASPLHF. CDR3 nucleotide sequence: TGTGCCAGCACTAACGGCCCATGGGCATCACCCCTCCACTTT.

This clonotype came up many times. CDR3 nucleotide sequence: TGCAGTGCTCCCACCCTAGCGGGGGGCGATGAGCAGTTCTTC. This encodes CSAPTLAGGDEQFF. The rearrangement links TRBV20-1 to TRBJ2-1, with TRBD2 identical over 11 bases. V trimming: 5 bases; J trimming: 8 bases; junction bases outside the gene matches: 8. The CDR3 covers 14 residues. The germline gives CDR1 DFQATT, CDR2 SNEGSKA (reference sequence).

This clonotype was picked up many times. The CDR3 ends on some other residue instead of the conserved phenylalanine or tryptophan, so this is likely a read error. No DNA is shown, since the ends of the CDR3 on it are uncertain; the CDR3 is the one TCRdb lists. This chain joins TRBV15 and TRBJ2-7. Germline values: CDR1 LNHNV, CDR2 YYDKDF (reference sequence). The CDR3 is 9 residues long, counting both termini. The CDR3 is CATSRGKQS.

The table lists this clonotype with a few counts. The chain employs TRBV30 and TRBJ1-1; D gene unclear. CDR1 and CDR2 (germline): GTSNPN, SVGIG (reference sequence). CDR3 length: 14 residues. The germline V and J ends were trimmed by 2 bases and 5 bases, with 15 bases remaining between them. This CDR3 reads CAWSPPPRGTEAFF. In DNA, the CDR3 is TGTGCCTGGAGTCCCCCTCCCCGGGGTACTGAAGCTTTCTTT.

This clonotype was recorded many times. The rearrangement joins TRBV2 to TRBJ2-7, with no clear D. The germline V gene has CDR1 SNHLY and CDR2 FYNNEI. The CDR3 extends over 17 amino acids. V was shortened by 3 bases and J by 3 bases, with 21 bases between the two germline ends. In DNA form, the CDR3 reads TGTGCCAGCAGTGATAGCATCCCCCCCTGGCGGCACTACGAGCAGTACTTC. Its protein product is CASSDSIPPWRHYEQYF.

This clonotype was recorded many times. The chain uses TRBV29-1 and TRBJ2-2; D possibly corresponds to TRBD1 (5 bases). This CDR3 is 14 amino acids long. V was trimmed by 4 bases and J by 5 bases, leaving 14 bases between them. Per germline, CDR1 SQVTM and CDR2 ANQGSEA. CDR3 in amino acids: CSVGSQGPTGELFF. As DNA, the CDR3 is TGCAGCGTTGGAAGCCAGGGCCCGACCGGGGAGCTGTTTTTT.

This clonotype has only a few counts. This rearrangement joins TRBV30 to TRBJ1-1; D not resolved. Trimming removed 1 base at V and 1 base at J, with 10 bases between. The length of the CDR3 is 14 residues. Per germline, CDR1 GTSNPN and CDR2 SVGIG (reference sequence). CDR3 in DNA: TGTGCCTGGAGTGGGTGGCAGACGAACACTGAAGCTTTCTTT. Translating it yields CAWSGWQTNTEAFF.

This clonotype has ten or more counts. The chain joins TRBV14 to TRBJ2-1, with D tentatively TRBD2 (5 bases). CDR3 length equals 13 residues. Germline assignment: CDR1 SGHDN and CDR2 FVKESK. Trimming left V 1 base short and J 5 bases short, with 6 bases between. The chain's CDR3 is CASSQGGNNEQFF. CDR3 in DNA: TGTGCCAGCAGCCAAGGAGGGAACAATGAGCAGTTCTTC.

This clonotype occurred once. The CDR3 nucleotides read TGCAGTGCTAGTATGATCGGCACTGAAGCTTTCTTT. It codes for CSASMIGTEAFF. The J gene is TRBJ1-1, the V gene TRBV20-1; D ambiguous. The length of the CDR3 is 12 residues. Trimming took off 3 bases at V and 4 bases at J, with 9 bases between the two ends. Germline values: CDR1 DFQATT, CDR2 SNEGSKA (reference sequence).

As concerns this clonotype: This may arise from a read error, as a much more abundant clone is one base away. The V call is TRBV5-1, the J call TRBJ1-4; D perhaps matches TRBD1 (5 bases). Germline-derived CDR1 and CDR2 are SGHRS and YFSETQ. CDR3 length equals 15 residues. Here the CDR3 DNA reads TGCGCCAGCAGCCAGGGTGCCGCAACTGATGAAAAACTGTTTTTT. Residues: CASSQGAATDEKLFF.

This clonotype was counted between two and nine times. This chain's CDR3 is CASSWTGVGTEAFF. Written as DNA, the CDR3 is TGCGCCAGCAGCTGGACGGGAGTAGGCACTGAAGCTTTCTTT. The gene calls are TRBV5-1 and TRBJ1-1; D not certain. Germline V lookup: CDR1 SGHRS, CDR2 YFSETQ. V was clipped by 3 bases and J by 4 bases, with 13 bases between them. The CDR3 is 14 amino acids.

This clonotype was counted only a few times. The chain uses TRBV11-2 and TRBJ2-5; 9 positions agree with TRBD2. Germline trimming cut 1 base from V and 1 base from J; bases unmatched to any gene: 4. Germline CDR1 is SGHAT and CDR2 is FQNNGV. CDR3 size: 16 residues. The CDR3 loop is CASSLGVAGVQETQYF. The CDR3 nucleotides are TGTGCCAGCAGCTTAGGGGTAGCGGGGGTCCAAGAGACCCAGTACTTC.

The chain employs TRBV11-2 and TRBJ2-2; no reliable D call. Germline V gene data show CDR1 as SGHAT and CDR2 as FQNNGV. V was pared by 4 bases and J by 4 bases, with 10 bases between. The CDR3 is 14 amino acids. This chain's CDR3 is CASSSQLFTGELFF. CDR3 bases: TGTGCCAGCAGCTCCCAACTTTTCACCGGGGAGCTGTTTTTT. Looking up the rest from reference TRBV11-2 and TRBJ2-2 gives the full variable domain: EAGVAQSPRYKIIEKRQSVAFWCNPISGHATLYWYQQILGQGPKLLIQFQNNGVVDDSQLPKDRFSAERLKGVDSTLKIQPAKLEDSAVYLCASSSQLFTGELFFGEGSRLTVL.

Many counts were recorded for this clonotype. This chain connects TRBV7-9 to TRBJ1-1, with TRBD1 as a possible D gene (6 bases). The CDR3 length is 15 residues. Germline V gene lookup returns CDR1 SEHNR and CDR2 FQNEAQ (reference sequence). The V gene lost 3 bases and the J gene lost 0 bases, with 11 bases spanning the gap. CDR3: CASSFLQGMNTEAFF. DNA of the CDR3: TGTGCCAGCAGCTTTCTACAGGGCATGAACACTGAAGCTTTCTTT.

This clonotype was recorded at least ten times. The chain links TRBV29-1 to TRBJ2-1; 7 nucleotides align to TRBD1. The germline V gene has CDR1 SQVTM and CDR2 ANQGSEA. V trimming: 6 bases; J trimming: 3 bases; junction bases outside the gene matches: 8. The CDR3 spans 14 residues. The CDR3 protein is CSVSGDRYYNEQFF. CDR3 in DNA: TGCAGCGTGAGTGGGGACAGATACTACAATGAGCAGTTCTTC.

In its sample, this clonotype was seen many times. V is TRBV12-3 or TRBV12-4 and J is TRBJ2-2, with D uncertain. CDR3 size: 11 residues. V was pared by 3 bases and J by 6 bases, with 2 bases between. The CDR3 spells CASSLPGELFF. The CDR3, as DNA: TGTGCCAGCAGTTTGCCCGGGGAGCTGTTTTTT.

This clonotype was seen repeatedly, ten times or more. CDR3 amino acids: CASSVGPSGVSDTQYF. In nucleotides, the CDR3 is TGTGCCAGCAGCGTAGGTCCTAGCGGGGTATCGGATACGCAGTATTTT. This chain uses TRBV9 with TRBJ2-3, with 9 bases fitting TRBD2. The CDR3 sequence is 16 residues long. Trimming cost V 0 bases and J 6 bases; bases outside gene matches: 8. The germline V gene has CDR1 SGDLS and CDR2 YYNGEE.

This clonotype was detected ten times or more. The chain combines TRBV7-6 with TRBJ1-5, with TRBD1 as a possible D gene (6 bases). Germline V gives CDR1 SGHVS, CDR2 FNYEAQ. The CDR3 consists of 14 residues. Deletions cut 5 bases from V and 7 bases from J, with 15 bases between. CDR3 in amino acids: CASSPYREGQPQHF. The CDR3 DNA sequence: TGTGCCAGCAGCCCTTACAGGGAAGGGCAGCCCCAGCATTTT.

This rearrangement joins TRBV7-2 to TRBJ2-3, with a weak D call TRBD1 (6 bases). The germline V and J ends were trimmed by 4 bases and 2 bases, with 10 bases remaining between them. The CDR3 has 14 amino acids. Germline CDR1 SGHTA, CDR2 FQGNSA. The CDR3 sequence: CASSSTGYTDTQYF. DNA of the CDR3: TGTGCCAGCAGCTCGACAGGATACACAGATACGCAGTATTTT.

Ten or more counts support this clonotype. The rearrangement links TRBV4-1 to TRBJ1-1; 7 bases line up with TRBD1. Trimming at V came to 4 bases and at J to 4 bases, leaving 15 bases not matched to a gene. The CDR3 is 17 residues long. Germline V lookup: CDR1 MGHRA, CDR2 YSYEKL. The CDR3 nucleotides read TGCGCCAGCAGCCTCCGACAGGGATCTGGATTTGGCACTGAAGCTTTCTTT. It translates to CASSLRQGSGFGTEAFF.

This clonotype was picked up many times. The chain is built from TRBV28 and TRBJ2-7, with D possibly TRBD2 on 5 matching bases. Germline lookup yields CDR1 MDHEN and CDR2 SYDVKM. This CDR3 has 13 amino acids. Trimming removed 11 bases from V and 4 bases from J, with 18 bases in between. The CDR3 loop reads CALAGNGPYEQYF. The DNA for the CDR3 is TGTGCCCTGGCCGGGAATGGACCTTACGAGCAGTACTTC.

This clonotype has a count of ten or more. This chain connects TRBV6-1 to TRBJ1-2; tentatively, D is TRBD1 (6 bases). Trimming removed 8 bases from V and 1 base from J, with 14 bases in between. The CDR3 covers 14 residues. Germline V gene sequence: CDR1 MNHNS, CDR2 SASEGT. Written as DNA, the CDR3 is TGTGCCAGCGGAACAGGGTCTCTTAACTATGGCTACACCTTC. Its protein is CASGTGSLNYGYTF.

The sample holds many counts of this clonotype. This sequence joins TRBV29-1 and TRBJ2-7, with D tentatively TRBD2 (6 bases). Germline V gene sequence: CDR1 SQVTM, CDR2 ANQGSEA. The germline V and J ends were trimmed by 1 base and 7 bases, with 8 bases remaining between them. The CDR3 runs 11 residues. The CDR3 loop reads CSVEGAGEQYF. In DNA, the CDR3 is TGCAGCGTTGAAGGGGCGGGGGAGCAGTACTTC.

The V gene is TRBV6-1, the J gene TRBJ1-2; 9 positions match TRBD1. J was trimmed by 5 bases and V by 10 bases; bases with no gene match: 8. This CDR3 region has 13 residues. The germline V gene has CDR1 MNHNS and CDR2 SASEGT. CDR3 in DNA: TGTGCCAAATCCGGGACAGGGCAGTATGGCTACACCTTC. Its translation is CAKSGTGQYGYTF.